This T cell receptor beta chain originates from a study of blood T cell repertoires in COVID-19 (dated by TCRdb to the early 2020s). In terms of the full investigation: Samples from collaborators originated in the United States, Italy and Spain and spanned both the acute and convalescent phases of COVID-19. Nearly every sample came with metadata listing a de-identified subject ID, COVID-19 status, age in years and sex. The material from the prospective study consisted of cDNA or gDNA derived from T cells, B-cell-depleted T cells, or PBMCs. Subjects who had been exposed to COVID-19, were actively infected with it, or had recovered from it provided the deeply sampled blood TCRbeta repertoires that made up the dataset. Samples came from the ongoing ImmuneRACE study (first 160 participants) plus 1,254 subjects from 6 global collaborators. The repertoires were released in a freely available public database meant as a resource for research on the immune response to SARS-CoV-2. Where HLA class I and class II types were available, the types were taken from metadata supplied by the sample provider, not from assay-based typing.

As concerns this clone: Its antigen target is currently unknown. No base-level quality is on record; no much larger clone is a single base apart.

Results the study describes overall, beyond this receptor: How much clinical and demographic metadata was included differed by source and by participant, and the metadata was provided uncurated.

For CDR1 and CDR2, the germline V gene lists SGHRS and YFSETQ. Inclusive of the bounding cysteine and phenylalanine, the CDR3 is 14 residues long. Only the CDR3 DNA is retained, 42 bases long and in frame from the first base. The V and J ends are trimmed by 0 bases and 4 bases, leaving 7 bases between them. Collaborating institutions collected whole blood in K2EDTA tubes following their own protocols. Collaborator samples were shipped for TCRbeta analysis as frozen whole blood, isolated PBMCs, or DNA extracted from either sample type. The immunoSEQ Assay, a bias-controlled multiplex PCR, was used to amplify TCRbeta CDR3 regions from genomic DNA. Regarding the original processing steps: Within the assay, amplification of reference gene primers was used to estimate how many nucleated cells each sample contained. Sequence reads were collapsed and filtered to measure the absolute abundance of every unique TCRbeta CDR3 rearrangement. Productive Simpson clonality was computed per sample as the square root of Simpson's diversity index over productive rearrangements. What TCRdb holds here is the immuneACCESS table cut down to in-frame rearrangements. Part of the clones is not present; checked against another copy, under half of the missing clones reflect an unresolved V gene, and the others are unexplained. Clone size and the V and J calls come from that table; the DNA yielded D and trimming. The sample has some 140,000 clones on record, roughly 84% of them singletons. Of the sample, over 1.1% is held by the ten largest clones.

The receptor chain draws on TRBV5-1 and TRBJ2-2, with TRBD1 tentatively as D gene (6 bases match). Material: peripheral blood. The receptor was isolated from a man between 60 and 75 years old with acute or convalescent COVID-19. The DNA sequence follows: TGCGCCAGCAGCTTGGACAGGGCCACCGGGGAGCTGTTTTTT. Its translation reads: CASSLDRATGELFF. Reference TRBV5-1 and TRBJ2-2 genes cover what lies past the CDR3, so the full variable domain is KAGVTQTPRYLIKTRGQQVTLSCSPISGHRSVSWYQQTPGQGLQFLFEYFSETQRNKGNFPGRFSGRQFSNSRSEMNVSTLELGDSALYLCASSLDRATGELFFGEGSRLTVL.